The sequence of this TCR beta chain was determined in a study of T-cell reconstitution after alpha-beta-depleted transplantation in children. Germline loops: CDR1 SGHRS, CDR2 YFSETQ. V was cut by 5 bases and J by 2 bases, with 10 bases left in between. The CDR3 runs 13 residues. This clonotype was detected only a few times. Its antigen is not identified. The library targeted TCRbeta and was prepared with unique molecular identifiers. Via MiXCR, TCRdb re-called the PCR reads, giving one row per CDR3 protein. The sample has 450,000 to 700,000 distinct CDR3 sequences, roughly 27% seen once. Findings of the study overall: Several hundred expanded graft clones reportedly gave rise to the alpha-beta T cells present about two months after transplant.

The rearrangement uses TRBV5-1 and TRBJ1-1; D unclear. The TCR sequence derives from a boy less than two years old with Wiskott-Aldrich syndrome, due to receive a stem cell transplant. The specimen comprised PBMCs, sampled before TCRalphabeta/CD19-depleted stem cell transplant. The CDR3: CASRGNENTEAFF. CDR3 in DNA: TGCGCCAGCAGAGGGAACGAAAACACTGAAGCTTTCTTT.